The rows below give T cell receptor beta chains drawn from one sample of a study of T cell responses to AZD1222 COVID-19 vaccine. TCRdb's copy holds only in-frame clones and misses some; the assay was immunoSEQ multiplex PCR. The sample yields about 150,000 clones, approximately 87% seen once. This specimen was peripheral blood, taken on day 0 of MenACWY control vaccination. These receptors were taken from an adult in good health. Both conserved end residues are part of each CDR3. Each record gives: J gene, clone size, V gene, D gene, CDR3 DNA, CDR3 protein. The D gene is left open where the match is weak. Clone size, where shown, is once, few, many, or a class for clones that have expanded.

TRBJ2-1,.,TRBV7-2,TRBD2,TGTGCCAGCAGCCATACTAGCGGGAGCTTCAATGAGAATGAGCAGTTCTTC,CASSHTSGSFNENEQFF
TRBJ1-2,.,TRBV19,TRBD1,TGTGCCAGTAGTATTATTACAGGGGGCACCCCAATGGCTGGCTACACCTTC,CASSIITGGTPMAGYTF
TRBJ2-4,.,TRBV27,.,TGTGCCAGCAGTTCGCCTCGGGACTGGAACATTCAGTACTTC,CASSSPRDWNIQYF
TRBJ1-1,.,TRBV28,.,TGTGCCAGCAGCGTAATCCCGGGTCAGGGTGCTTCTTGGGCTTTCTTT,CASSVIPGQGASWAFF
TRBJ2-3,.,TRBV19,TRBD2,TGTGCCAGTAGTGGGGGACTAGCGGCACGCACAGATACGCAGTATTTT,CASSGGLAARTDTQYF
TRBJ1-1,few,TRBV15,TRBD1,TGTGCCACCAGCAGAGGGGACAGGGAGAACACTGAAGCTTTCTTT,CATSRGDRENTEAFF
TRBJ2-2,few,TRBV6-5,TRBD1,TGTGCCAGCAGTCCTGGACAGGCAAACACCGGGGAGCTGTTTTTT,CASSPGQANTGELFF
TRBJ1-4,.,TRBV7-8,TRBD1,TGTGCCAGCAGCTCCGGACAGGGCGGCTTTGGAGAAAAACTGTTTTTT,CASSSGQGGFGEKLFF
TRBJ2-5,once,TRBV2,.,TGTGCCAGCAGCTTACGACTAGGGCAAGAGACCCAGTACTTC,CASSLRLGQETQYF
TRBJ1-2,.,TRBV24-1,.,TGTGCCACCAGTGACCCATTGGATGGCTACACCTTC,CATSDPLDGYTF
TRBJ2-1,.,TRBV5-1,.,TGCGCCAGCAGCTTGATGGATGAGCAGTTCTTC,CASSLMDEQFF
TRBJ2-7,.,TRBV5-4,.,TGTGCCAGCAGCTTGGGGGGGAGAAGGGTGGAGAACGAGCAGTACTTC,CASSLGGRRVENEQYF
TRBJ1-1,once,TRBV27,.,TGTGCCAGCCGCACGCCATTTGGAGGCACTGAAGCTTTCTTT,CASRTPFGGTEAFF
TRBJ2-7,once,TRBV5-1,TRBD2,TGCGCCAGCAGCTCACTGGGACTAGCGGGAGTTGACGAGCAGTACTTC,CASSSLGLAGVDEQYF
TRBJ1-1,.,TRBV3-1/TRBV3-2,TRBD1,TGTGCCAGCAGCCAAGCTAGACAGGGCGCTGAAGCTTTCTTT,CASSQARQGAEAFF
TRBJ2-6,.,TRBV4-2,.,TGTGCCAGCAGCCGAAAGGGGGTTTCCTCTGGGGCCAACGTCCTGACTTTC,CASSRKGVSSGANVLTF
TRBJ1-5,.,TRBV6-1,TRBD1,TGTGCCAGCAGTGAAAGGATCAGGGGGGATCAGCCCCAGCATTTT,CASSERIRGDQPQHF
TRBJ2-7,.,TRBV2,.,TGTGCCAGCAGTGATGGTGGTAGGGCCTACGAGCAGTACTTC,CASSDGGRAYEQYF
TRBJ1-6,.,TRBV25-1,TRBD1,TGTGCCAGCAGTGAATACCGGACAGGGCTTAATTCACCCCTCCACTTT,CASSEYRTGLNSPLHF
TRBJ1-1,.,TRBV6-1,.,TGTGCCAGCAGAGAAGTACAGAACACTGAAGCTTTCTTT,CASREVQNTEAFF
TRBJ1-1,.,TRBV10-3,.,TGTGCCACTCGTCGGGGGGACATGAACACTGAAGCTTTCTTT,CATRRGDMNTEAFF
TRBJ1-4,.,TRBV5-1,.,TGCGCCAGCAGCGCAGAGGGGTTGGCTAATGAAAAACTGTTTTTT,CASSAEGLANEKLFF
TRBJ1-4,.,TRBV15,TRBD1,TGTGCCACCAGCAGAGACCCGGACAGGGGCCGTGAAAAACTGTTTTTT,CATSRDPDRGREKLFF
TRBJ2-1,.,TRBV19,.,TGTGCCAGTAGTACCCCCGGGTGGGCCTACAATGAGCAGTTCTTC,CASSTPGWAYNEQFF
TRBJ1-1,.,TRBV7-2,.,TGTGCCAGCAGCTCTCTCGGGACACGGAACACTGAAGCTTTCTTT,CASSSLGTRNTEAFF
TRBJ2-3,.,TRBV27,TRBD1,TGTGCCAGCAGCCCTACAGGGGGACGTACGCAGTATTTT,CASSPTGGRTQYF
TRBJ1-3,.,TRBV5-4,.,TGTGCCAGCAGCCCGGACCGGACAGGAAACACCATATATTTT,CASSPDRTGNTIYF
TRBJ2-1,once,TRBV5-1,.,TGCGCCAGCAGCTCTACTTCCTCGAGGTACGAGCAGTTCTTC,CASSSTSSRYEQFF
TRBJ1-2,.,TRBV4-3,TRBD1,TGCGCCAGCAGCCAAGAACTACAGGGGGCCTACTATGGCTACACCTTC,CASSQELQGAYYGYTF
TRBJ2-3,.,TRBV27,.,TGTGCCAGCAGTCCGACTAGTTGGGATACAGATACGCAGTATTTT,CASSPTSWDTDTQYF
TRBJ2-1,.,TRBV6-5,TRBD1,TGTGCCAGCAGTTACTCAGCAGGGGGATTTTACAATGAGCAGTTCTTC,CASSYSAGGFYNEQFF
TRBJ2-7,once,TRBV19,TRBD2,TGTGCCAGTAGCCGGGATCCGGGACTAGCGTACGAGCAGTACTTC,CASSRDPGLAYEQYF
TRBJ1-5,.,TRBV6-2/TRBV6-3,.,TGTGCCAGCAGCAATCCCGGGGTGGGACAGCCCCAGCATTTT,CASSNPGVGQPQHF
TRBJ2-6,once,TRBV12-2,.,TGTGCAAGTCGCCACTTAAGGTCGACAGGACGCTCTGGGGCCAACGTCCTGACTTTC,CASRHLRSTGRSGANVLTF
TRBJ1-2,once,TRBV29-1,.,TGCAGCGTGGAAAACCAAAACTATGGCTACACCTTC,CSVENQNYGYTF
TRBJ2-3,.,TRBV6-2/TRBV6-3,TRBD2,TGTGCCAGCAGTTCCTGGACTAGCGGGAGGACAGATACGCAGTATTTT,CASSSWTSGRTDTQYF
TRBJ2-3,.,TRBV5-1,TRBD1,TGCGCCAGCAGCTTACAGGGGGCCACCACAGATACGCAGTATTTT,CASSLQGATTDTQYF
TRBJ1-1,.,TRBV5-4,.,TGTGCCAGCAGCCGCGCCGGGCAGGCAGGCACTGAAGCTTTCTTT,CASSRAGQAGTEAFF
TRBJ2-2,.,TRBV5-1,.,TGCGCCAGCAGCGGGAACACCGGGGAGCTGTTTTTT,CASSGNTGELFF
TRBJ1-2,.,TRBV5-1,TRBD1,TGCGCCAGCAGCTTCAGGGGGGACAGAGGCTACACCTTC,CASSFRGDRGYTF
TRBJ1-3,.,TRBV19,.,TGTGCCAGTTTCCCAGGGAGTGCTGGAAACACCATATATTTT,CASFPGSAGNTIYF
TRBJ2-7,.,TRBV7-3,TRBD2,TGTGCCAGCAGCTTAGATGGTAGCGGGACTCCCTACGAGCAGTACTTC,CASSLDGSGTPYEQYF
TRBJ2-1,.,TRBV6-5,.,TGTGCCAGCACCTGGGACCCCTATTACAATGAGCAGTTCTTC,CASTWDPYYNEQFF
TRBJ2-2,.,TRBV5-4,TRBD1,TGTGCCAGCAGCCCGGGGACAGGTAACACCGGGGAGCTGTTTTTT,CASSPGTGNTGELFF
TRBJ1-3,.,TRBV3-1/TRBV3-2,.,TGTGCCAGCAGCCAATCGACTGGAAACACCATATATTTT,CASSQSTGNTIYF
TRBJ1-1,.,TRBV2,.,TGTGCCAGCCCCGTTAACAGGGAAGGTACTGAAGCTTTCTTT,CASPVNREGTEAFF
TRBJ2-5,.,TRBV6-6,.,TGTGCCAGCAGAGGCTCGGGGGACCAGTACTTC,CASRGSGDQYF
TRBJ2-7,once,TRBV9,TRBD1,TGTGCCAGCAGCGTTAATGACGGGGACAGTAGGTACTTC,CASSVNDGDSRYF
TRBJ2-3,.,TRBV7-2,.,TGTGCCAGCAGCTTAGAGGTGGGCCTGGGAGATACGCAGTATTTT,CASSLEVGLGDTQYF
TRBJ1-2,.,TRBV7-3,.,TGTGCCAGCAGCCCCCGTGGGGGGGCTCAAGGCTACACCTTC,CASSPRGGAQGYTF
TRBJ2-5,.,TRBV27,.,TGTGCCAGCAGCGGGGGATTTAAAGAGACCCAGTACTTC,CASSGGFKETQYF